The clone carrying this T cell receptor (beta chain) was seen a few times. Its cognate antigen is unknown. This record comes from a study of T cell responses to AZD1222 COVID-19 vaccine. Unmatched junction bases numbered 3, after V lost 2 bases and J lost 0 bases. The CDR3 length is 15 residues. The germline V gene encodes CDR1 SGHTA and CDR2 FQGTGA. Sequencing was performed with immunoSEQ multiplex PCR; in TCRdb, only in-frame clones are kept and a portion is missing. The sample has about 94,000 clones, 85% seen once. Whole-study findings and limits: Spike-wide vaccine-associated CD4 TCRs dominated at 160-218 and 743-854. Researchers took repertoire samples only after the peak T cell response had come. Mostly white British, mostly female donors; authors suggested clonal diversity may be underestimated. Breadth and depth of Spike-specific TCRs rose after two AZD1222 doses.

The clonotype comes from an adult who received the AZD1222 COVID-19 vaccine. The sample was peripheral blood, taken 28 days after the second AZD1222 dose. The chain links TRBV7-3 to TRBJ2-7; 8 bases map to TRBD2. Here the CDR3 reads CASSLDSGTSYEQYF. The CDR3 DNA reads TGTGCCAGCAGCTTAGATAGCGGGACCTCCTACGAGCAGTACTTC.